Below, 20 T cell receptor beta chains from the same sample are listed, as sequenced in a study of T cell responses to AZD1222 COVID-19 vaccine. Method: immunoSEQ multiplex PCR; TCRdb's copy keeps in-frame clones and lacks some. The repertoire has about 94,000 clones, around 84% of them found once; the top ten carry 4.5%. This sample comprised peripheral blood, obtained 28 days after the second AZD1222 dose. The receptors originated from an adult who received the AZD1222 COVID-19 vaccine.

This sequence joins TRBV19 and TRBJ2-3; D call uncertain. Deletions cut 3 bases from V and 4 bases from J, with 8 bases between. The CDR3 totals 13 residues. CDR1 and CDR2 (germline): LNHDA, SQIVND (reference sequence). The DNA of the CDR3 is TGTGCCAGTAGTATCGTTGGCCCAGATACGCAGTATTTT. It yields the protein CASSIVGPDTQYF.

This rearrangement joins TRBV19 to TRBJ2-5; D possibly corresponds to TRBD2 (6 bases). Trimming shortened V by 2 bases and J by 5 bases, and 15 bases separated the two germline ends. The CDR3 extends over 15 amino acids. CDR1 and CDR2 from the germline V gene are LNHDA and SQIVND (reference sequence). CDR3 residues: CASSIRRGRQETQYF. Written as DNA, the CDR3 is TGTGCCAGTAGTATACGTCGGGGGAGACAGGAGACCCAGTACTTC.

This clone occurred a few times. The chain links TRBV4-1 to TRBJ1-4; maybe TRBD1 (6 bases). The V end lost 1 base, the J end lost 6 bases, and 12 bases lay between the germline ends. Per the germline V gene, CDR1 is MGHRA and CDR2 is YSYEKL. The CDR3 totals 15 residues. The DNA of the CDR3 is TGCGCCAGCAGCCAAGGTGTGCCAGGGGATGAAAAACTGTTTTTT. Protein sequence: CASSQGVPGDEKLFF.

V gene TRBV7-3 combines with J gene TRBJ2-1, with 11 bases aligning to TRBD2. CDR1 and CDR2 from the germline V gene are SGHTA and FQGTGA. The CDR3 is 19 residues long. The junction had 14 bases not matched to a gene; V was cut back by 0 bases and J by 7 bases. This chain's CDR3 is CASSLTFSGGASGGNEQFF. CDR3 nucleotide sequence: TGTGCCAGCAGCTTAACGTTTAGCGGGGGGGCGTCAGGCGGTAATGAGCAGTTCTTC.

The genes are TRBV5-1 and TRBJ2-2; 9 bases are a match to TRBD1. Germline V gene data show CDR1 as SGHRS and CDR2 as YFSETQ. This CDR3 comprises 18 residues. Losses at the gene ends were 0 bases for V and 5 bases for J; bases not matched to a gene: 11. The CDR3 sequence: CASSLVRSDRGFTGELFF. CDR3 bases: TGCGCCAGCAGCTTGGTGAGGTCGGACAGGGGTTTTACCGGGGAGCTGTTTTTT. Complete variable domain (other parts from reference TRBV5-1 and TRBJ2-2): KAGVTQTPRYLIKTRGQQVTLSCSPISGHRSVSWYQQTPGQGLQFLFEYFSETQRNKGNFPGRFSGRQFSNSRSEMNVSTLELGDSALYLCASSLVRSDRGFTGELFFGEGSRLTVL.

As DNA, the CDR3 is TGTGCCCTGAACCAATTCCGGGGAGGGGCACCCCTCCACTTT. Amino acids: CALNQFRGGAPLHF. The chain has TRBV30 and TRBJ1-6, with D tentatively TRBD1 (5 bases). Germline-derived CDR1 and CDR2 are GTSNPN and SVGIG (reference sequence). The CDR3 is 14 amino acids. With 8 bases removed from V and 11 bases from J, the gap between germline ends came to 22 bases.

This clone has a single count. The chain joins TRBV6-5 to TRBJ1-3; D is possibly TRBD1 (5 bases). Trimming removed 7 bases from V and 3 bases from J, with 10 bases in between. The CDR3 length is 13 residues. CDR1 is MNHEY and CDR2 is SVGAGI in the germline V gene. The DNA for the CDR3 is TGTGCCAGCAATCGGGGGATTGGAAACACCATATATTTT. Its translation is CASNRGIGNTIYF.

The J gene is TRBJ2-7, the V gene TRBV29-1; 9 bases align to TRBD1. Trimming took 1 base from V and 4 from J; bases not matched to a gene: 8. The CDR3 consists of 15 residues. CDR1 is SQVTM and CDR2 is ANQGSEA in the germline V gene. The CDR3 reads CSVEAGTGIGYEQYF. In DNA form, the CDR3 reads TGCAGCGTTGAAGCGGGGACAGGGATAGGATACGAGCAGTACTTC.

J is TRBJ2-7 and V is TRBV7-3, with D possibly matching TRBD1 (5 bases). Trimming cost V 5 bases and J 5 bases, with 16 bases left between them. The CDR3 is 14 amino acids. Germline lookup yields CDR1 SGHTA and CDR2 FQGTGA. The CDR3, as DNA: TGTGCCAGCAGCCTCGCAGGGATGGGCCACGAGCAGTACTTC. This translates into CASSLAGMGHEQYF. The variable domain in full, completed from reference TRBV7-3 and TRBJ2-7, reads GAGVSQTPSNKVTEKGKYVELRCDPISGHTALYWYRQSLGQGPEFLIYFQGTGAADDSGLPNDRFFAVRPEGSVSTLKIQRTERGDSAVYLCASSLAGMGHEQYFGPGTRLTVT.

In its sample, this clone was seen once. The rearrangement uses TRBV28 and TRBJ2-7; unclear D gene. There are 15 residues in the CDR3. Between the trimmed V and J ends, which lost 1 base and 2 bases, there was a span of 12 bases. Germline V lookup: CDR1 MDHEN, CDR2 SYDVKM. The CDR3 bases are TGTGCCAGCAGTTTATTTCGGACGGCAGCCTACGAGCAGTACTTC. The encoded protein is CASSLFRTAAYEQYF. Full variable domain (remainder filled in from reference TRBV28 and TRBJ2-7): DVKVTQSSRYLVKRTGEKVFLECVQDMDHENMFWYRQDPGLGLRLIYFSYDVKMKEKGDIPEGYSVSREKKERFSLILESASTNQTSMYLCASSLFRTAAYEQYFGPGTRLTVT.

CDR3 DNA sequence: TGTGCCAGCAGCATAAGATCAGGGGTCGACGAGCAGTACTTC. It encodes CASSIRSGVDEQYF. The rearrangement links TRBV9 to TRBJ2-7; the D gene is possibly TRBD1 (6 bases). Germline CDR1 SGDLS, CDR2 YYNGEE. The CDR3 contains 14 residues. The V gene lost 4 bases and the J gene lost 5 bases, with 16 bases spanning the gap.

V is TRBV29-1 and J is TRBJ2-7; 10 bases match TRBD1. The germline V gene encodes CDR1 SQVTM and CDR2 ANQGSEA. The CDR3 spans 13 residues. The V and J ends lost 3 bases and 3 bases, in that order; junction bases with no gene match: 2. CDR3: CSVDGTGDYEQYF. The CDR3 DNA is TGCAGCGTTGATGGGACAGGGGACTACGAGCAGTACTTC.

This rearrangement joins TRBV18 to TRBJ1-1; no reliable D call. This CDR3 is built from 11 residues. Germline lookup yields CDR1 KGHSH and CDR2 LQKENI. V was clipped by 1 base and J by 4 bases, with 1 base between them. This CDR3 reads CASSPLTEAFF. CDR3 DNA sequence: TGTGCCAGCTCACCACTCACTGAAGCTTTCTTT.

This chain uses TRBV7-3 with TRBJ1-2, with TRBD1 as a possible D gene (5 bases). The CDR3 loop spans 13 amino acids. Trimming shortened V by 4 bases and J by 7 bases, and 13 bases separated the two germline ends. Germline V lookup: CDR1 SGHTA, CDR2 FQGTGA. The DNA for the CDR3 is TGTGCCAGCAGCTCCGCCTCCGGGGGTGGCTACACCTTC. This codes for CASSSASGGGYTF.

Concerning this clone itself: Different DNA sequences within this sample yield the same CDR3. This chain connects TRBV5-1 to TRBJ1-2; D might be TRBD1 (6 bases). V shed 1 base and J shed 3 bases, with 10 bases lying between them. This CDR3 has 14 residues. Per germline, CDR1 SGHRS and CDR2 YFSETQ. This chain's CDR3 is CASSLTSGDYGYTF. CDR3 coding DNA: TGCGCCAGCAGCTTGACCTCAGGGGACTATGGCTACACCTTC. The full variable domain, rest sourced from reference TRBV5-1 and TRBJ1-2, is KAGVTQTPRYLIKTRGQQVTLSCSPISGHRSVSWYQQTPGQGLQFLFEYFSETQRNKGNFPGRFSGRQFSNSRSEMNVSTLELGDSALYLCASSLTSGDYGYTFGSGTRLTVV.

The rearrangement links TRBV12-5 to TRBJ2-7; 8 bases match TRBD1. V lost 3 bases and J lost 2; bases outside the gene matches: 18. The CDR3 contains 19 residues. Germline V CDR1 and CDR2: LGHNT, FRNRAP. The CDR3 bases are TGTGCTAGTGGTTTCCACCGGGACAGGTCGACCCAAACTCCCTACGAGCAGTACTTC. This sequence encodes CASGFHRDRSTQTPYEQYF.

This chain joins TRBV5-1 and TRBJ2-1, with 7 bases matching TRBD2. V lost 0 bases, J lost 0 bases, and 3 bases stayed unmatched. This CDR3 spans 16 amino acids. CDR1 and CDR2 from the germline V gene are SGHRS and YFSETQ. CDR3 residues: CASSLASGDSYNEQFF. CDR3 DNA sequence: TGCGCCAGCAGCTTGGCGAGCGGGGACTCCTACAATGAGCAGTTCTTC.

This sequence joins TRBV7-8 and TRBJ2-7; 7 bases match TRBD2. CDR1 is SGHVS, CDR2 FQNEAQ, per germline. The CDR3 is 17 amino acids. V shed 2 bases and J 0 bases; nucleotides not matched to a gene: 10. CDR3 sequence reads: CASSLTQRGLSSYEQYF. CDR3 nucleotide sequence: TGTGCCAGCAGCTTAACCCAGAGGGGACTAAGCTCCTACGAGCAGTACTTC.

In its sample, this clone was seen once. The V and J genes are TRBV10-2 and TRBJ2-2; D uncertain. Germline V gene lookup returns CDR1 WSHSY and CDR2 SAAADI. CDR3 length: 12 amino acids. V lost 4 bases to trimming and J lost 5 bases, with 5 bases between them. The CDR3 coding sequence is TGCGCCAGCAGTGTCGGGACCGGGGAGCTGTTTTTT. Translated: CASSVGTGELFF.

This sequence joins TRBV15 and TRBJ1-4; TRBD1 matches at 8 bases. From germline, CDR1 is LNHNV and CDR2 YYDKDF (reference sequence). V lost 1 base to trimming and J lost 0 bases; unmatched junction nucleotides: 4. CDR3 length: 17 residues. CDR3 in DNA: TGTGCCACCAGCAGAGGGGGACAGGCTGCAACTAATGAAAAACTGTTTTTT. As protein: CATSRGGQAATNEKLFF.